A single sample gave rise to the 15 T cell receptor beta chains below, sequenced in a study of T cells in Graves' hyperthyroidism and ophthalmopathy. Amplification targeted TCR beta CDR3 regions from RNA transcripts. The HTBI primer set was used in a first-round RT-PCR of the TCR CDR3. TCRdb re-called the multiplex PCR reads through MiXCR, storing one row per CDR3 protein. The sample consists of 550,000 to 650,000 distinct CDR3 sequences, about 15% of them appearing once. The sample consisted of blood. These receptors were taken from a woman between 35 and 50 years old with Graves' hyperthyroidism.

Turning to this clonotype: This sequence may be a read error, since a much larger clone differs from it by one base. This chain uses TRBV7-3 with TRBJ2-3, with D possibly being TRBD2 (5 bases). The CDR3 is 16 amino acids. V shed 2 bases and J shed 2 bases, with 14 bases lying between them. Per the germline V gene, CDR1 is SGHTA and CDR2 is FQGTGA. The DNA for the CDR3 is TGTGCCAGCAGCTTACCAGAGGGATCATTCACAGATACGCAGTATTTT. This gives the protein CASSLPEGSFTDTQYF.

This clonotype was picked up a small number of times. The chain couples TRBV6-5 to TRBJ2-4; 9 bases agree with TRBD2. Looked up from germline, CDR1 is MNHEY and CDR2 is SVGAGI. The V segment lost 0 bases and the J segment 0 bases; nucleotides outside the gene matches: 9. CDR3 length: 19 amino acids. The DNA of the CDR3 is TGTGCCAGCAGTTACTCGACGACTAGCGGAGTACTAGCCAAAAACATTCAGTACTTC. It codes for CASSYSTTSGVLAKNIQYF.

This clonotype was picked up many times. The CDR3 is CASSPAGREGVHYGYTF. The CDR3 DNA sequence: TGTGCCAGCAGTCCAGCAGGGAGGGAAGGGGTGCACTATGGCTACACCTTC. The chain recombines TRBV27 with TRBJ1-2, with D possibly matching TRBD1 (5 bases). The CDR3 is 17 amino acids. Trimming took off 5 bases at V and 3 bases at J, with 22 bases between the two ends. Germline loops: CDR1 MNHEY, CDR2 SMNVEV (reference sequence).

The sample holds many counts of this clonotype. The chain links TRBV12-3 or TRBV12-4 to TRBJ1-2; D unclear. Trimming took 5 bases from V and 8 from J, leaving 15 bases between them. The CDR3 runs to 13 residues. The CDR3: CASSTVVGIGYTF. In nucleotides, the CDR3 is TGTGCCAGCAGTACCGTCGTGGGTATCGGCTACACCTTC.

This clonotype was observed a few times. The chain employs TRBV6-1 and TRBJ1-2, with TRBD1 matching 7 bases. Germline-derived CDR1 and CDR2 are MNHNS and SASEGT. V trimming: 4 bases; J trimming: 2 bases; junction bases outside the gene matches: 4. The CDR3 length is 14 residues. The CDR3 region has the DNA TGTGCCAGCAGTGCCGGGACAGCGAACTATGGCTACACCTTC. Its protein is CASSAGTANYGYTF.

The V call is TRBV5-1, the J call TRBJ2-3; weak D call: TRBD2 (5 bases). CDR1 and CDR2 (germline): SGHRS, YFSETQ. Trimming left V 1 base short and J 6 bases short, with 12 bases between. There are 14 residues in the CDR3. For the CDR3, the DNA is TGCGCCAGCAGCTTGAGAGGGATTTATGATACGCAGTATTTT. This encodes CASSLRGIYDTQYF. The full variable domain, completed using reference TRBV5-1 and TRBJ2-3, is KAGVTQTPRYLIKTRGQQVTLSCSPISGHRSVSWYQQTPGQGLQFLFEYFSETQRNKGNFPGRFSGRQFSNSRSEMNVSTLELGDSALYLCASSLRGIYDTQYFGPGTRLTVL.

This chain joins TRBV20-1 and TRBJ2-7; maybe TRBD2 (6 bases). The CDR3 is made up of 15 amino acids. V shed 3 bases and J shed 2 bases, with 17 bases lying between them. Germline CDR1 and CDR2: DFQATT and SNEGSKA (reference sequence). The CDR3: CSASSRFAGTYEQYF. In nucleotides, the CDR3 is TGCAGTGCTAGCTCCCGATTCGCGGGGACCTACGAGCAGTACTTC.

This clonotype was seen many times. V gene TRBV6-6 combines with J gene TRBJ2-3; D possibly matches TRBD1 or TRBD2 (5 bases each). The germline V gene has CDR1 MNHNY and CDR2 SVGAGI (reference sequence). This CDR3 spans 15 amino acids. The ends were cut back, 0 bases at V and 4 bases at J, with 11 bases in the middle. In nucleotides, the CDR3 is TGTGCCAGCAGTTACTCGGGGGTGACGGCAGATACGCAGTATTTT. This encodes CASSYSGVTADTQYF.

In its sample, this clonotype was seen a few times. V and J are TRBV9 and TRBJ2-2; D may be TRBD1 (5 bases). CDR1 SGDLS and CDR2 YYNGEE come from the germline V gene. CDR3 length: 18 residues. Trimming cost V 0 bases and J 0 bases, with 15 bases left between them. The CDR3 protein is CASSVGWPGRANTGELFF. CDR3 coding DNA: TGTGCCAGCAGCGTAGGGTGGCCGGGCAGGGCGAACACCGGGGAGCTGTTTTTT.

This rearrangement joins TRBV20-1 to TRBJ1-6, with no clear D. With 6 bases removed from V and 5 bases from J, the gap between germline ends came to 11 bases. This CDR3 has 13 amino acids. Germline CDR1 reads DFQATT; CDR2 reads SNEGSKA (reference sequence). The CDR3 loop reads CSAPPENNSPLHF. The CDR3 coding sequence is TGCAGTGCCCCCCCTGAGAATAATTCACCCCTCCACTTT.

This clonotype was picked up many times. The rearrangement uses TRBV7-9 and TRBJ2-7; D gene uncertain. CDR1 SEHNR and CDR2 FQNEAQ come from the germline V gene (reference sequence). Trimming left V 5 bases short and J 3 bases short, with 17 bases between. The CDR3 totals 15 residues. CDR3: CASSLGQGNLYEQYF. CDR3 nucleotide sequence: TGTGCCAGCAGCCTAGGGCAAGGGAACCTCTACGAGCAGTACTTC.

The table lists this clonotype with many counts. The chain links TRBV7-9 to TRBJ1-1; D remains unclear. Germline CDR1 and CDR2: SEHNR and FQNEAQ (reference sequence). This CDR3 is 13 amino acids long. Trimming took off 6 bases at V and 1 base at J, with 9 bases between the two ends. DNA for the CDR3: TGTGCCAGCAGATCTAACACGAACACTGAAGCTTTCTTT. It codes for CASRSNTNTEAFF.

The sample holds many counts of this clonotype. The genes are TRBV6-1 and TRBJ1-1; D is undetermined. Germline V gene lookup returns CDR1 MNHNS and CDR2 SASEGT. V was pared by 2 bases and J by 0 bases, with 4 bases between. This CDR3 is built from 13 residues. As DNA, the CDR3 is TGTGCCAGCAGTGAATTGTTGAACACTGAAGCTTTCTTT. This encodes CASSELLNTEAFF.

This clonotype has just one count. J is TRBJ2-1 and V is TRBV29-1, with D tentatively TRBD2 (6 bases). Germline loops: CDR1 SQVTM, CDR2 ANQGSEA. This CDR3 is built from 11 residues. Trimming cost V 2 bases and J 9 bases, with 8 bases left between them. CDR3 nucleotide sequence: TGCAGCGTTGAACCCGGGAGTGAGCAGTTCTTC. Its protein is CSVEPGSEQFF.

The chain employs TRBV7-9 and TRBJ2-3; 9 bases line up with TRBD1. From germline, CDR1 is SEHNR and CDR2 FQNEAQ (reference sequence). Trimming at V came to 1 base and at J to 0 bases, leaving 5 bases not matched to a gene. This CDR3 has 17 amino acids. CDR3 amino acids: CASSLVLGTGSTDTQYF. In DNA form, the CDR3 reads TGTGCCAGCAGCTTAGTGCTTGGGACAGGGAGCACAGATACGCAGTATTTT. The variable domain in full, completed from reference TRBV7-9 and TRBJ2-3, reads DTGVSQNPRHKITKRGQNVTFRCDPISEHNRLYWYRQTLGQGPEFLTYFQNEAQLEKSRLLSDRFSAERPKGSFSTLEIQRTEQGDSAMYLCASSLVLGTGSTDTQYFGPGTRLTVL.